The sequence of this T cell receptor (beta chain) was determined in a study of beta chain features in type 1 diabetes (dated by TCRdb to between 2018 and 2020). With regard to the full study: No differences in mean age, gender distribution, total cell number or subset yield were found between patients and healthy donors. In the study, recently diagnosed type 1 diabetes patients and matched healthy donors were compared on the TCRB repertoires of their sorted circulating CD4+ T cell subsets. Regulatory and stem cell-like memory subsets were obtained from only 8 patients and about 8 healthy donors, while naive and central memory subsets were obtained from all 30 or so donors. A total of about 100,000,000 sorted cells were examined across all samples, and RNA yield correlated strongly with the number of cells per subset. Paper-wide results and their limitations: Only small numbers of individuals were included in the HLA sub-analyses, which left unresolved whether HLA type had any influence on TCRB rearrangement. A moderate but significant shortening of TCRB CDR3 length was observed in type 1 diabetes patients in all four CD4+ subsets. Shorter templates might be favored by PCR, yet because patient and control samples were amplified and corrected together, any such skew would affect both groups equally. Naive, central memory and regulatory TCRB repertoires appeared to be more similar among patients than among healthy donors. At VDJ recombination sites, patients with type 1 diabetes made fewer insertions and deleted more nucleotides, a pattern implying thymic rearrangement abnormalities. Sequencing cDNA rather than genomic DNA could over-represent highly expressing activated cells, although activation and CD3 levels did not differ between groups.

A remark on this clone: This receptor's antigen is unknown. Base qualities are not recorded, but no much larger clone differs from it by a single base.

The entire amount of isolated RNA was reverse transcribed using the High Capacity cDNA Reverse Transcription Kit, so the sequenced TCRB transcripts were expressed ones. Deep immunoSEQ sequencing was applied to naive, central memory and regulatory T cell samples, giving an average of roughly 3.5 million total reads per sample. Sorted cells were lysed in RLT buffer, and RNA was extracted using DNase-treated RNeasy Micro or Mini kits according to cell number. To prevent cross-contamination, each cell subset was processed individually, whereas patient and healthy donor samples were processed jointly. TCRB sequences were amplified from cDNA with the immunoSEQ multiplex PCR, producing 87-bp fragments spanning the CDR3 region. Amplicons were sequenced on the Illumina HiSeq platform. On the authors' methods: Synthetic template baselines were used to correct PCR bias computationally, reads within Hamming distance 2 were collapsed, and singletons that could not be merged were discarded. Reads were aligned against IMGT so that V, D and J genes, CDR3 length and insertions or deletions at six rearrangement sites could be assigned. Within each subset, clonotype counts were normalized to sorted cell number, after which true diversity and Gini coefficients were computed with the tcR R package. Repertoire sharing was quantified using the overlap coefficient calculated on TCRB nucleotide sequences. Out-of-frame TCRB sequences from naive cells were analyzed to stand in for the pre-selection repertoire. Entries here come from immuneACCESS through TCRdb and include only in-frame sequences with V and J called. Some clones fail to appear in such tables; in the studies checked, an unresolved V gene covers under half of the shortfall, and the cause of the remainder is unknown. That table gives V, J and clone size, and the DNA gave D and trimming. This sample has nearly 700,000 clones in its table, and roughly 13% of those were observed once. 0.022% of the sample lies in the top ten.

Taken from cysteine to phenylalanine, the CDR3 has 13 residues. CDR3 DNA only is kept here, 39 bases in frame from base 1. The germline V gene yields MNHNS for CDR1 and SASEGT for CDR2. Deletion took 6 bases off V and 5 bases off J, with a span of 11 bases between the germline ends. From each donor, a single peripheral blood sample of about 116 mL on average was drawn into heparinised tubes. Using a panel that included CD45RO, CCR7, CD25, CD127, CD95 and CD27, naive, central memory, regulatory and stem cell-like memory CD4+ T cells were sorted on a BD FACSAria II. A purity above 95% was achieved for all sorted populations. PBMCs were separated immediately by Lymphoprep density gradient centrifugation and were stained directly, without being cultured. Samples were stained and sorted in pairs, with one healthy donor and one patient per experiment, so that batch effects were minimized.

The sequence links TRBV6-1 to TRBJ2-1; confidence is insufficient to name the D gene. The receptor was isolated from a man younger than 35 with type 1 diabetes. Sequencing was performed on naive CD4+ T cells from blood. Interpreted using the paper, the cell subset or site label stands for: true naive CD4+ T cells. This receptor has the CDR3 CASSRLPDNEQFF. The DNA is TGTGCCAGCAGCCGACTCCCAGACAATGAGCAGTTCTTC.